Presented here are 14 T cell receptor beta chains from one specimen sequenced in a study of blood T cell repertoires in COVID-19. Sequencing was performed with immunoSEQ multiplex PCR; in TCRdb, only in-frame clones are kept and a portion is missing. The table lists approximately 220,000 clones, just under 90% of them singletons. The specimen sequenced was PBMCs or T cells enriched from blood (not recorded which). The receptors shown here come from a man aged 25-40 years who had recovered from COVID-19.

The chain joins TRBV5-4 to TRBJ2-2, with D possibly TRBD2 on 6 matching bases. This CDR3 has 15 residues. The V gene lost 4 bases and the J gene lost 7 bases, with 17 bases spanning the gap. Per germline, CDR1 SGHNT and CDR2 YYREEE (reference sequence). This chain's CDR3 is CASSDSGTYLGELFF. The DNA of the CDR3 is TGTGCCAGCAGCGATTCCGGGACTTACCTCGGGGAGCTGTTTTTT.

The CDR3 sequence is CASARATNYGYTF. In nucleotides, the CDR3 is TGTGCCTCCGCCAGGGCGACTAACTATGGCTACACCTTC. The chain links TRBV19 to TRBJ1-2; perhaps TRBD1 as D (5 bases). Trimming pared 11 bases from V and 0 bases from J, leaving 13 bases between. CDR1 and CDR2 from the germline V gene are LNHDA and SQIVND (reference sequence). The CDR3 runs to 13 residues.

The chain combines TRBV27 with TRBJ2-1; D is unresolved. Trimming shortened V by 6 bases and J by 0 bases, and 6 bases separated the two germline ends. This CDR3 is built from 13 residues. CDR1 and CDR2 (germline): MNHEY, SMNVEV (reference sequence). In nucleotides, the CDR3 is TGTGCCAGCAGGCGTAGCTCCTACAATGAGCAGTTCTTC. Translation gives CASRRSSYNEQFF.

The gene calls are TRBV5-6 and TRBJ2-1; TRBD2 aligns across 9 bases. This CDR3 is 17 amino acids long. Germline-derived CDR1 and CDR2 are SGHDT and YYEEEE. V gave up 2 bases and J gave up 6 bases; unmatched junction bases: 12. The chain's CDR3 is CASSFSRGGPTINEQFF. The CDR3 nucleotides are TGTGCCAGCAGCTTCTCGCGGGGGGGCCCAACAATCAATGAGCAGTTCTTC.

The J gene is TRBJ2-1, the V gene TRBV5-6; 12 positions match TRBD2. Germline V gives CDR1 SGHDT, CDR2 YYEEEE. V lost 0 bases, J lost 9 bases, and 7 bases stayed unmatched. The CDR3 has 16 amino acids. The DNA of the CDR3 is TGTGCCAGCAGCTTGGAGGTACTAGCGGGGGGCGGTGAGCAGTTCTTC. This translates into CASSLEVLAGGGEQFF.

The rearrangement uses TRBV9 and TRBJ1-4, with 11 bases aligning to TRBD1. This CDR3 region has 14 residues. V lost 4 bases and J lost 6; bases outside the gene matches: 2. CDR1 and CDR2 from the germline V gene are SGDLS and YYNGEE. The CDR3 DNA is TGTGCCAGCAGCTCGGGACAGGGGGATGAAAAACTGTTTTTT. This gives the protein CASSSGQGDEKLFF.

Written as DNA, the CDR3 is TGTGCCAGCAGCCCCGGGGCGGGAGTCTACGAGCAGTACTTC. It codes for CASSPGAGVYEQYF. The rearrangement uses TRBV27 and TRBJ2-7, with TRBD2 identical over 7 bases. The junction had 8 bases not matched to a gene; V was cut back by 6 bases and J by 3 bases. This CDR3 has 14 residues. CDR1 and CDR2 (germline): MNHEY, SMNVEV (reference sequence).

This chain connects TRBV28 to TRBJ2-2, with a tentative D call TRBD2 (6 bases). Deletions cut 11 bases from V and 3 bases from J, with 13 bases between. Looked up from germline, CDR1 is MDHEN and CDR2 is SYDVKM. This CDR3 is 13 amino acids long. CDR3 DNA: TGTGCCTGCGGGGACCGATACACCGGGGAGCTGTTTTTT. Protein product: CACGDRYTGELFF. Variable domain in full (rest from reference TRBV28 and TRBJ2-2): DVKVTQSSRYLVKRTGEKVFLECVQDMDHENMFWYRQDPGLGLRLIYFSYDVKMKEKGDIPEGYSVSREKKERFSLILESASTNQTSMYLCACGDRYTGELFFGEGSRLTVL.

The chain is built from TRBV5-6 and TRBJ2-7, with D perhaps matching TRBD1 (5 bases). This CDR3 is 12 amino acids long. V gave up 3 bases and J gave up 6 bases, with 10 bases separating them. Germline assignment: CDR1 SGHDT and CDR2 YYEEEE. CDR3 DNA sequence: TGTGCCAGCAGCTCCAGGGTCGTCGAGCAGTACTTC. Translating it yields CASSSRVVEQYF.

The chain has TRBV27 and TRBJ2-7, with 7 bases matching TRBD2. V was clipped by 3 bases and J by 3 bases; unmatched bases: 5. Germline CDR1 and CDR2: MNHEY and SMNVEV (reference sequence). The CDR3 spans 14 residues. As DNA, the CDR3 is TGTGCCAGCAGTTTGGCGGGAGAGATCTACGAGCAGTACTTC. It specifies CASSLAGEIYEQYF.

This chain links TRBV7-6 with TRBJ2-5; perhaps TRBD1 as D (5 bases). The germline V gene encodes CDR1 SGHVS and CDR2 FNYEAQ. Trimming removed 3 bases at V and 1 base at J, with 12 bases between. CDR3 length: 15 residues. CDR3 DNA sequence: TGTGCCAGCAGCTTCGGCAGGGTGATCCAAGAGACCCAGTACTTC. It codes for CASSFGRVIQETQYF.

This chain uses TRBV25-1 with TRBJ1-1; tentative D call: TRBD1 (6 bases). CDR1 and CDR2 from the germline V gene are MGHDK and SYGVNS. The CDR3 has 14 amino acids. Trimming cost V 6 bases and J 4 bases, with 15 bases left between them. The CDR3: CASRQTGSGTEAFF. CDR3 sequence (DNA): TGTGCCAGCAGACAAACAGGGTCGGGCACTGAAGCTTTCTTT.

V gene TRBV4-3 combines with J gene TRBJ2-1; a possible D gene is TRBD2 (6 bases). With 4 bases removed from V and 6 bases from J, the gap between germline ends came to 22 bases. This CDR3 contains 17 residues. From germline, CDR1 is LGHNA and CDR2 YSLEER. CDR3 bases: TGCGCCAGCAGCCTATCCACGGGTAGCGGAGTGGGCAATGAGCAGTTCTTC. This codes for CASSLSTGSGVGNEQFF.

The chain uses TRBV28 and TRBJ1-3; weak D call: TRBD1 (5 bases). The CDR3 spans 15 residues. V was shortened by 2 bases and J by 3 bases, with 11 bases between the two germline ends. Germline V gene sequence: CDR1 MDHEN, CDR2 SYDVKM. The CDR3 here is CASSLRGSLGNTIYF. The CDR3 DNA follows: TGTGCCAGCAGTTTAAGGGGCAGTCTTGGAAACACCATATATTTT.